The text below deals with one T cell receptor beta chain. Generated by immunoSEQ multiplex PCR, the TCRdb table keeps only in-frame clones and is missing some. The data show some 30,000 clones, roughly nine tenths seen once. The data stem from a study of control samples from healthy donors and cancer patients. The CDR3 is 15 amino acids. V lost 4 bases and J lost 1; bases outside the gene matches: 3. Germline V gives CDR1 LGHDT, CDR2 YNNKEL (reference sequence). Sequenced input: PBMCs. The chain couples TRBV3-1 (or the pseudogene TRBV3-2) to TRBJ1-4; TRBD1 agrees at 7 bases. This clonotype originated in a man in his forties or fifties with lung cancer. CDR3 bases: TGTGCCAGCAGCCGACAGGGATTAACTAATGAAAAACTGTTTTTT. Translated, it gives CASSRQGLTNEKLFF.